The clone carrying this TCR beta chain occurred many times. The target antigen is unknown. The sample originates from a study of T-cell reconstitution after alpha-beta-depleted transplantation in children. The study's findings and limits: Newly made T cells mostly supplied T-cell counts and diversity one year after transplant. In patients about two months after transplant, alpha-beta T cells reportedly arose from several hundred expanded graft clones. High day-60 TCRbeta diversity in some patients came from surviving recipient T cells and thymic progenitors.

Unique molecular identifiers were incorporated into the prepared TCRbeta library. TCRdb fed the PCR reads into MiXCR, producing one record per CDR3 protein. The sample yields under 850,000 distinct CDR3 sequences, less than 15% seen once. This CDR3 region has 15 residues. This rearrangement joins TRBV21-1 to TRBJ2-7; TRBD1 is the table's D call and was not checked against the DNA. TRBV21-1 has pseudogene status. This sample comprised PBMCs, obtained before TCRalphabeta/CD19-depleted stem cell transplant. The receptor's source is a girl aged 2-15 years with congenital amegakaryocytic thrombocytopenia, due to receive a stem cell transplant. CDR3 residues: CASSKGGTGAYEQYF. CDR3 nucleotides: TGTGCCAGCAGCAAAGGCGGGACAGGGGCCTACGAGCAGTACTTC.